The following is a T cell receptor beta chain sequence with its context. No antigen is known for it. Trimming pared 3 bases from V and 2 bases from J, leaving 7 bases between. There are 13 residues in the CDR3. This sample is part of a study of T cell responses to AZD1222 COVID-19 vaccine. Regarding the study as a whole: Seropositivity was recorded at baseline in only 6 or 7 AZD1222 recipients.

Assay: immunoSEQ multiplex PCR; the TCRdb copy retains only in-frame clones and omits some. The sample holds some 140,000 clones, roughly 90% seen once. The sequence derives from an adult in good health. The sample here was peripheral blood, taken on day 0 of MenACWY control vaccination. The chain recombines TRBV12-3 or TRBV12-4 with TRBJ2-5; perhaps TRBD1 as D (5 bases). The CDR3 DNA sequence: TGTGCCAGCAGTTTGGGGCAGCAAGAGACCCAGTACTTC. This codes for CASSLGQQETQYF.